These 22 T cell receptor beta chains originate from one sample sequenced in a study of blood T cell repertoires in COVID-19. Profiled with immunoSEQ multiplex PCR; TCRdb holds only in-frame clones, not every one. Here the sample spans around 300,000 clones, 90% being singletons. The sample comprised PBMCs or T cells enriched from blood (not recorded which). The receptors originated from a young woman who had recovered from COVID-19.

V is TRBV19 and J is TRBJ2-4, with a tentative D call TRBD2 (5 bases). Trimming shortened V by 6 bases and J by 4 bases, and 16 bases separated the two germline ends. The CDR3 spans 15 residues. From germline, CDR1 is LNHDA and CDR2 SQIVND (reference sequence). The CDR3 region is CASRPRGRAKNIQYF. DNA for the CDR3: TGTGCCAGTAGACCTCGGGGTCGGGCTAAAAACATTCAGTACTTC.

The chain is built from TRBV19 and TRBJ2-1; D gene uncertain. Trimming shortened V by 3 bases and J by 0 bases, and 9 bases separated the two germline ends. Germline V gives CDR1 LNHDA, CDR2 SQIVND (reference sequence). The CDR3 has 15 residues. CDR3 bases: TGTGCCAGTAGTATTCTAACGAGCTCCTACAATGAGCAGTTCTTC. Translating it yields CASSILTSSYNEQFF. Complete variable domain (other parts from reference TRBV19 and TRBJ2-1): DGGITQSPKYLFRKEGQNVTLSCEQNLNHDAMYWYRQDPGQGLRLIYYSQIVNDFQKGDIAEGYSVSREKKESFPLTVTSAQKNPTAFYLCASSILTSSYNEQFFGPGTRLTVL.

With respect to this clone: Other DNA sequences in this sample translate to the same CDR3. The chain combines TRBV6-5 with TRBJ1-5, with 8 bases aligning to TRBD1. Looked up from germline, CDR1 is MNHEY and CDR2 is SVGAGI. The CDR3 is 15 residues long. V trimming: 7 bases; J trimming: 1 base; junction bases outside the gene matches: 6. The CDR3: CASTLDRASNQPQHF. In DNA form, the CDR3 reads TGTGCCAGCACCCTGGACAGGGCGAGCAATCAGCCCCAGCATTTT.

The chain recombines TRBV5-1 with TRBJ1-1, with TRBD1 matching 8 bases. The junction had 1 base not matched to a gene; V was cut back by 2 bases and J by 1 base. Germline CDR1 is SGHRS and CDR2 is YFSETQ. The CDR3 has 14 residues. This CDR3 reads CASSLGTGNTEAFF. CDR3 in DNA: TGCGCCAGCAGCTTAGGGACAGGGAACACTGAAGCTTTCTTT.

This clone has just one count. This sequence joins TRBV28 and TRBJ1-5, with D maybe TRBD1 (6 bases). The V gene's germline CDR1 is MDHEN and CDR2 SYDVKM. V was cut by 4 bases and J by 1 base, with 23 bases left in between. This CDR3 has 19 amino acids. The CDR3 sequence is CASSSPFRTAMGSNQPQHF. CDR3 DNA: TGTGCCAGCAGTTCCCCTTTCCGGACAGCCATGGGAAGCAATCAGCCCCAGCATTTT. Variable domain in full (rest from reference TRBV28 and TRBJ1-5): DVKVTQSSRYLVKRTGEKVFLECVQDMDHENMFWYRQDPGLGLRLIYFSYDVKMKEKGDIPEGYSVSREKKERFSLILESASTNQTSMYLCASSSPFRTAMGSNQPQHFGDGTRLSIL.

J is TRBJ2-5 and V is TRBV5-1, with a weak D call TRBD2 (6 bases). Per germline, CDR1 SGHRS and CDR2 YFSETQ. The V end was cut by 2 bases, the J end by 4 bases, with 12 bases between. The CDR3 length is 14 residues. Written as DNA, the CDR3 is TGCGCCAGCAGCTTCTCGGGACTCTCAGAGACCCAGTACTTC. Its translation: CASSFSGLSETQYF.

The rearrangement uses TRBV4-3 and TRBJ1-4; 7 bases agree with TRBD1. This CDR3 contains 15 residues. Trimming took 2 bases from V and 4 from J; bases not matched to a gene: 4. Germline V lookup: CDR1 LGHNA, CDR2 YSLEER. The CDR3 DNA reads as TGCGCCAGCAGCCAACCGGGACAGCGTAATGAAAAACTGTTTTTT. Its protein product is CASSQPGQRNEKLFF.

The chain links TRBV6-5 to TRBJ2-3; TRBD1 might be the D (6 bases). With 0 bases removed from V and 0 bases from J, the gap between germline ends came to 10 bases. The germline CDR1 and CDR2 sequences are MNHEY and SVGAGI. CDR3 length: 16 residues. The CDR3 sequence: CASSYSRGTSTDTQYF. The CDR3 nucleotides are TGTGCCAGCAGTTACTCCAGGGGAACTAGCACAGATACGCAGTATTTT.

The gene calls are TRBV19 and TRBJ1-1, with D unresolved. The CDR3 has 15 amino acids. V was trimmed by 7 bases and J by 5 bases, leaving 20 bases between them. The germline CDR1 and CDR2 sequences are LNHDA and SQIVND (reference sequence). In DNA form, the CDR3 reads TGTGCCAGTACCCCGAAGATAAGGGCGGGAACTGAAGCTTTCTTT. Its translation is CASTPKIRAGTEAFF.

The rearrangement uses TRBV5-4 and TRBJ1-2; D remains unclear. CDR1 is SGHNT and CDR2 is YYREEE in the germline V gene (reference sequence). The CDR3 has 15 amino acids. Deletions cut 0 bases from V and 1 base from J, with 10 bases between. In nucleotides, the CDR3 is TGTGCCAGCAGCTTGGCAGAATATTATAACTATGGCTACACCTTC. Encoded protein: CASSLAEYYNYGYTF.

Details on this clone: The junction departs from germline at one end; a sequencing error may be responsible. DNA of the CDR3: TGTGCTAGCAGCTTGGGACAGGGGGCACTTGTTGAGCAGTTCTTC. It encodes CASSLGQGALVEQFF. This chain connects TRBV7-7 to TRBJ2-1; 12 bases are shared with TRBD1. The germline CDR1 and CDR2 sequences are SSHAT and FNYEAQ (reference sequence). The CDR3 is made up of 15 amino acids.

The chain couples TRBV5-1 to TRBJ2-7; 8 bases map to TRBD2. Looked up from germline, CDR1 is SGHRS and CDR2 is YFSETQ. CDR3 size: 17 residues. V lost 0 bases, J lost 7 bases, and 15 bases stayed unmatched. CDR3 coding DNA: TGCGCCAGCAGCTTGGTTGGCCCCCAGCGGGGGCTCTCTGAGCAGTACTTC. Its protein is CASSLVGPQRGLSEQYF.

In this sample, this clone turned up once. The chain links TRBV19 to TRBJ1-2; tentatively, D is TRBD1 (5 bases). Trimming pared 3 bases from V and 4 bases from J, leaving 15 bases between. This CDR3 contains 15 residues. Germline-derived CDR1 and CDR2 are LNHDA and SQIVND (reference sequence). CDR3 amino acids: CASSIWGPTSYGYTF. CDR3 nucleotide sequence: TGTGCCAGTAGTATCTGGGGCCCTACGTCCTATGGCTACACCTTC.

A few counts support this clone. The rearrangement joins TRBV30 to TRBJ1-5; 8 nucleotides align to TRBD1. Germline V lookup: CDR1 GTSNPN, CDR2 SVGIG (reference sequence). V gave up 0 bases and J gave up 4 bases; unmatched junction bases: 5. The CDR3 consists of 15 residues. The CDR3 spells CAWSVQGEKNQPQHF. The CDR3 DNA sequence: TGTGCCTGGAGTGTACAGGGGGAAAAAAATCAGCCCCAGCATTTT.

The J gene is TRBJ2-5, the V gene TRBV18, with a possible D match to TRBD1 (7 bases). Germline values: CDR1 KGHSH, CDR2 LQKENI. The CDR3 loop spans 13 amino acids. Trimming cost V 6 bases and J 2 bases, with 10 bases left between them. This CDR3 reads CASSAGQQETQYF. CDR3 coding DNA: TGTGCCAGCTCGGCGGGACAGCAAGAGACCCAGTACTTC.

The chain recombines TRBV9 with TRBJ2-1; 9 bases line up with TRBD2. With 4 bases clipped from V and 5 bases from J, the junction kept 4 bases outside the gene matches. The V gene's germline CDR1 is SGDLS and CDR2 YYNGEE. The CDR3 extends over 14 amino acids. CDR3 amino acids: CASSLRLADNEQFF. In nucleotides, the CDR3 is TGTGCCAGCAGCTTGCGACTAGCGGACAATGAGCAGTTCTTC.

The J gene is TRBJ2-5, the V gene TRBV9, with 8 bases aligning to TRBD1. V lost 0 bases to trimming and J lost 5 bases; unmatched junction nucleotides: 9. The CDR3 runs to 16 residues. Germline V gene data show CDR1 as SGDLS and CDR2 as YYNGEE. CDR3 amino acids: CASSVVRQGALETQYF. DNA for the CDR3: TGTGCCAGCAGCGTAGTAAGGCAGGGGGCACTGGAGACCCAGTACTTC.

This clone was detected only once. The chain has TRBV3-1 (or the pseudogene TRBV3-2) and TRBJ2-7; 11 positions agree with TRBD2. The V gene end was trimmed by 3 bases and the J gene end by 6 bases; junction bases not matched to a gene: 4. This CDR3 region has 14 residues. Germline V gene data show CDR1 as LGHDT and CDR2 as YNNKEL (reference sequence). Written as DNA, the CDR3 is TGTGCCAGCAGCCATAGCGGGAGGGCCTTCGAGCAGTACTTC. It yields the protein CASSHSGRAFEQYF.

The chain recombines TRBV4-1 with TRBJ2-1; D is undetermined. V was shortened by 0 bases and J by 4 bases, with 7 bases between the two germline ends. Germline lookup yields CDR1 MGHRA and CDR2 YSYEKL. The CDR3 spans 14 residues. The CDR3 here is CASSQDGPYNEQFF. CDR3 nucleotides: TGCGCCAGCAGCCAAGACGGTCCGTACAATGAGCAGTTCTTC.

The chain has TRBV5-5 and TRBJ2-7; tentatively, D is TRBD2 (7 bases). The germline V gene has CDR1 SGHKS and CDR2 YYEKEE (reference sequence). The V end lost 6 bases, the J end lost 2 bases, and 18 bases lay between the germline ends. There are 15 residues in the CDR3. This CDR3 is CASTRGGVSTYEQYF. The CDR3 DNA sequence: TGTGCCAGCACCAGAGGGGGGGTATCGACCTACGAGCAGTACTTC. Full variable domain (rest looked up from reference TRBV5-5 and TRBJ2-7): DAGVTQSPTHLIKTRGQQVTLRCSPISGHKSVSWYQQVLGQGPQFIFQYYEKEERGRGNFPDRFSARQFPNYSSELNVNALLLGDSALYLCASTRGGVSTYEQYFGPGTRLTVT.

The rearrangement links TRBV24-1 to TRBJ2-2, with 10 positions matching TRBD2. Per germline, CDR1 KGHDR and CDR2 SFDVKD. The CDR3 sequence is 17 residues long. After removal of 3 bases from V and 3 bases from J, the junction contained 6 bases not matched to a gene. CDR3 sequence reads: CATSDRVAGGDTGELFF. The CDR3 region has the DNA TGTGCCACCAGTGATCGCGTAGCGGGAGGCGACACCGGGGAGCTGTTTTTT.

The chain carries TRBV2 and TRBJ1-1; 7 bases line up with TRBD1. This CDR3 region has 13 residues. Germline V gene data show CDR1 as SNHLY and CDR2 as FYNNEI. J gave up 3 bases and V 3 bases, and 1 base lay outside the gene matches. CDR3 DNA: TGTGCCAGCAGTGATACAGGGGACACTGAAGCTTTCTTT. It yields the protein CASSDTGDTEAFF.